Listed here are 21 T cell receptor beta chains from one sample, sequenced in a study of T cells in localized non-small cell lung cancer. Some clones are missing from TCRdb's copy, which holds only in-frame ones; the method was immunoSEQ multiplex PCR. The data hold several thousand clones, with around two fifths observed a single time. The material sequenced was normal lung tissue next to the tumor, taken before any cancer treatment. These receptors all stem from a woman aged 35 to 69 with stage I lung adenocarcinoma.

This clone was seen only a few times. The chain has TRBV6-8 and TRBJ2-3; 7 bases are shared with TRBD1. Germline CDR1 reads MNHGY; CDR2 reads SAAAGT. V shed 5 bases and J 4 bases; nucleotides not matched to a gene: 9. The CDR3 has 15 residues. CDR3 sequence: CASSDDDQGADTQYF. In nucleotides, the CDR3 is TGTGCCAGCAGTGACGATGACCAGGGGGCAGATACGCAGTATTTT.

This clone has more than one count but fewer than ten. The chain combines TRBV2 with TRBJ2-7; no clear D gene. With 2 bases removed from V and 2 bases from J, the gap between germline ends came to 10 bases. The length of the CDR3 is 14 residues. Per germline, CDR1 SNHLY and CDR2 FYNNEI. The CDR3 here is CASSESNWTYEQYF. Written as DNA, the CDR3 is TGTGCCAGCAGTGAATCTAACTGGACCTACGAGCAGTACTTC.

CDR3 nucleotides: TGTGCCAGCAGCTTGGGGGGACCGGGTCCATACAATGAGCAGTTCTTC. Translated, it gives CASSLGGPGPYNEQFF. V gene TRBV11-3 combines with J gene TRBJ2-1; D may be TRBD2 (6 bases). Trimming stripped 3 bases from V and 4 bases from J, with 16 bases between. The CDR3 is made up of 16 amino acids. CDR1 and CDR2 from the germline V gene are SGHNT and YENEEA.

The chain couples TRBV7-7 to TRBJ1-3; D unclear. Trimming took off 10 bases at V and 0 bases at J, with 13 bases between the two ends. CDR1 is SSHAT, CDR2 FNYEAQ, per germline (reference sequence). This CDR3 is 14 amino acids long. CDR3: CATTNMSSGNTIYF. For the CDR3, the DNA is TGTGCCACCACGAACATGAGCTCTGGAAACACCATATATTTT. The entire variable domain, with the rest obtained from reference TRBV7-7 and TRBJ1-3, is as follows: GAGVSQSPRYKVTKRGQDVTLRCDPISSHATLYWYQQALGQGPEFLTYFNYEAQPDKSGLPSDRFSAERPEGSISTLTIQRTEQRDSAMYRCATTNMSSGNTIYFGEGSWLTVV.

This chain connects TRBV5-1 to TRBJ2-3, with no clear D. The V end was cut by 4 bases, the J end by 2 bases, with 11 bases between. Germline CDR1 and CDR2: SGHRS and YFSETQ. CDR3 length: 14 amino acids. In nucleotides, the CDR3 is TGCGCCAGCAGCCCAGCCCTCAACACAGATACGCAGTATTTT. Translation: CASSPALNTDTQYF.

By share of the sample, this clone is medium-sized. V is TRBV11-3 and J is TRBJ2-7, with 8 bases identical to TRBD2. After removal of 5 bases from V and 3 bases from J, the junction contained 9 bases not matched to a gene. Germline CDR1 is SGHNT and CDR2 is YENEEA. The CDR3 runs to 15 residues. In DNA form, the CDR3 reads TGTGCCAGCAGCCCCACTAGCGGTATTCGCTACGAGCAGTACTTC. Encoded protein: CASSPTSGIRYEQYF.

J is TRBJ2-6 and V is TRBV9; no reliable D call. Germline V gene lookup returns CDR1 SGDLS and CDR2 YYNGEE. The CDR3 covers 14 residues. The V gene lost 0 bases and the J gene lost 0 bases, with 1 base spanning the gap. The CDR3 loop reads CASSVDSGANVLTF. CDR3 bases: TGTGCCAGCAGCGTAGACTCTGGGGCCAACGTCCTGACTTTC.

In its sample, this clone is medium-sized. The chain couples TRBV6-8 to TRBJ2-5; the match to TRBD1 covers 10 bases. The germline V gene has CDR1 MNHGY and CDR2 SAAAGT. The CDR3 loop spans 15 amino acids. V lost 5 bases and J lost 3; bases outside the gene matches: 6. The DNA of the CDR3 is TGTGCCAGCAGTATTCGGACAGGGGGGGAAGAGACCCAGTACTTC. Protein: CASSIRTGGEETQYF.

This rearrangement joins TRBV19 to TRBJ2-1; either TRBD1 or TRBD2 may supply D (5 bases each). CDR3 size: 15 residues. V was trimmed by 3 bases and J by 4 bases, leaving 13 bases between them. The germline CDR1 and CDR2 sequences are LNHDA and SQIVND (reference sequence). CDR3 protein: CASSIGVGAYNEQFF. CDR3 nucleotides: TGTGCCAGTAGTATCGGGGTCGGGGCTTACAATGAGCAGTTCTTC.

This clone was found a few times. The rearrangement uses TRBV9 and TRBJ2-1; 8 bases are shared with TRBD2. The CDR3 has 16 amino acids. V was clipped by 0 bases and J by 2 bases; unmatched bases: 4. CDR1 is SGDLS and CDR2 is YYNGEE in the germline V gene. CDR3 region: CASSVGGAGAYNEQFF. The CDR3 DNA reads TGTGCCAGCAGCGTAGGGGGAGCGGGGGCCTACAATGAGCAGTTCTTC.

The rearrangement joins TRBV6-8 to TRBJ1-1; D is unresolved. With 5 bases removed from V and 5 bases from J, the gap between germline ends came to 12 bases. Germline loops: CDR1 MNHGY, CDR2 SAAAGT. The CDR3 has 13 amino acids. The CDR3 bases are TGTGCCAGCAGTCGCCTAGGAGGGACTGAAGCTTTCTTT. Residues: CASSRLGGTEAFF.

This clone was counted a few times. The chain joins TRBV2 to TRBJ1-3; TRBD1 is a possible D gene (5 bases). CDR3 length equals 16 residues. Germline CDR1 SNHLY, CDR2 FYNNEI. Deletions cut 2 bases from V and 5 bases from J, with 16 bases between. The CDR3 region is CASSERQGVGRNTIYF. CDR3 DNA sequence: TGTGCCAGCAGTGAAAGGCAGGGTGTAGGGAGAAACACCATATATTTT.

The rearrangement uses TRBV19 and TRBJ2-6; D possibly corresponds to TRBD2 (6 bases). This CDR3 has 20 amino acids. The germline gives CDR1 LNHDA, CDR2 SQIVND (reference sequence). Deletions cut 5 bases from V and 0 bases from J, with 23 bases between. The CDR3 DNA is TGTGCCAGTAGTCAAGTAGTGGGGGGTCTGTTGCTCTCTGGGGCCAACGTCCTGACTTTC. Translating it yields CASSQVVGGLLLSGANVLTF.

This chain connects TRBV28 to TRBJ2-1; perhaps D is TRBD1 or TRBD2 (5 bases each). V gave up 6 bases and J gave up 0 bases, with 18 bases separating them. The V gene's germline CDR1 is MDHEN and CDR2 SYDVKM. The CDR3 is 17 residues long. The CDR3 coding sequence is TGTGCCAGCAGAGTCCCCTTGGGGGAGAGCTCCTACAATGAGCAGTTCTTC. Translated, it gives CASRVPLGESSYNEQFF.

Here the CDR3 reads CATSRGGGANEKLFF. Written as DNA, the CDR3 is TGTGCCACCAGCAGAGGGGGGGGAGCTAATGAAAAACTGTTTTTT. The chain uses TRBV15 and TRBJ1-4; tentative D call: TRBD1 (5 bases). Germline V gives CDR1 LNHNV, CDR2 YYDKDF (reference sequence). V lost 1 base to trimming and J lost 3 bases, with 9 bases between them. The CDR3 length is 15 residues.

The chain joins TRBV19 to TRBJ2-3; D gene ambiguous. Germline CDR1 is LNHDA and CDR2 is SQIVND (reference sequence). The CDR3 is 14 residues long. V lost 1 base, J lost 2 bases, and 7 bases lay in between. The CDR3 DNA reads TGTGCCAGTAGTATAGGGCCTCACACAGATACGCAGTATTTT. This translates into CASSIGPHTDTQYF.

J is TRBJ1-2 and V is TRBV28, with no clear D. The CDR3 sequence is 12 residues long. Looked up from germline, CDR1 is MDHEN and CDR2 is SYDVKM. V was cut by 3 bases and J by 4 bases, with 6 bases left in between. CDR3 DNA: TGTGCCAGCAGTTTTAGAGGCTATGGCTACACCTTC. Translation gives CASSFRGYGYTF.

The chain couples TRBV18 to TRBJ2-7, with 7 bases that match TRBD1. The CDR3 extends over 14 amino acids. From germline, CDR1 is KGHSH and CDR2 LQKENI. The V segment lost 2 bases and the J segment 2 bases; nucleotides outside the gene matches: 3. Here the CDR3 reads CASSPETGPYEQYF. The CDR3 DNA sequence: TGTGCCAGCTCACCAGAGACAGGGCCCTACGAGCAGTACTTC. Based on the CDR3 plus reference TRBV18 and TRBJ2-7, the full variable domain is NAGVMQNPRHLVRRRGQEARLRCSPMKGHSHVYWYRQLPEEGLKFMVYLQKENIIDESGMPKERFSAEFPKEGPSILRIQQVVRGDSAAYFCASSPETGPYEQYFGPGTRLTVT.

CDR3 region: CSVPGTSGIEQYF. The CDR3 DNA is TGCAGCGTCCCCGGGACTAGCGGGATCGAGCAGTACTTC. The rearrangement uses TRBV29-1 and TRBJ2-7; TRBD2 agrees at 13 bases. The V gene end was trimmed by 6 bases and the J gene end by 6 bases; junction bases not matched to a gene: 5. The CDR3 sequence is 13 residues long. CDR1 is SQVTM, CDR2 ANQGSEA, per germline.

The chain employs TRBV11-3 and TRBJ2-5; no firm D call. V shed 2 bases and J shed 3 bases, with 10 bases lying between them. CDR1 is SGHNT, CDR2 YENEEA, per germline. This CDR3 contains 14 residues. CDR3 loop: CASSLNYQKETQYF. In DNA, the CDR3 is TGTGCCAGCAGCTTAAATTATCAGAAAGAGACCCAGTACTTC.

V gene TRBV11-3 combines with J gene TRBJ2-7; D not resolved. V was trimmed by 5 bases and J by 2 bases, leaving 16 bases between them. From germline, CDR1 is SGHNT and CDR2 YENEEA. This CDR3 comprises 15 residues. In nucleotides, the CDR3 is TGTGCCAGCAGCCTTAACCCGGACGGCACCTACGAGCAGTACTTC. Residues: CASSLNPDGTYEQYF.